This entry is about one TCR beta chain. This sample was taken from a study of Graves' ophthalmopathy and Graves' hyperthyroidism. Beta-chain TCR CDR3 regions were amplified from RNA transcripts. The authors performed first-round RT-PCR with HTBI primers and then a second-round multiplex PCR. MiXCR was run by TCRdb on the multiplex PCR reads, yielding one entry per CDR3 protein. The profile shows 500,000 to 700,000 distinct CDR3 sequences, 22% of them singletons. The specimen sequenced was peripheral blood. This receptor was taken from a woman between 18 and 29 years old with stable Graves' hyperthyroidism. Some clones in this sample may be carry-over from other donors' samples.

CDR3 sequence (DNA): TGTGCCAGCAGTGAATATATCCGGGCAGGGACATCAACTGAAGCTTTCTTT. It yields the protein CASSEYIRAGTSTEAFF. The rearrangement joins TRBV25-1 to TRBJ1-1, with D tentatively TRBD1 (6 bases). CDR3 size: 17 residues. Trimming shortened V by 0 bases and J by 5 bases, and 19 bases separated the two germline ends. In germline, CDR1 is MGHDK, CDR2 SYGVNS.